The clone carrying this T cell receptor beta chain was counted many times. The source of the sample is a study of T-cell reconstitution after alpha-beta-depleted transplantation in children. TCRbeta library preparation incorporated unique molecular identifiers. TCRdb reprocessed the PCR reads with MiXCR, giving one entry per CDR3 protein. This sample has hundreds of thousands of distinct CDR3 sequences, with over 10% found just once. The germline CDR1 and CDR2 sequences are DFQATT and SNEGSKA (reference sequence). CDR3 length equals 15 residues. V was pared by 0 bases and J by 8 bases, with 14 bases between.

The chain links TRBV20-1 to TRBJ1-6, with D possibly being TRBD1 (6 bases). This TCR came from a girl aged 2-10 years with congenital amegakaryocytic thrombocytopenia, due to receive a stem cell transplant. Material: PBMCs, obtained before TCRalphabeta/CD19-depleted stem cell transplant. The chain's CDR3 is CSARDRGDGDSPLHF. The CDR3 DNA follows: TGCAGTGCTAGAGATAGGGGGGATGGGGATTCACCCCTCCACTTT.